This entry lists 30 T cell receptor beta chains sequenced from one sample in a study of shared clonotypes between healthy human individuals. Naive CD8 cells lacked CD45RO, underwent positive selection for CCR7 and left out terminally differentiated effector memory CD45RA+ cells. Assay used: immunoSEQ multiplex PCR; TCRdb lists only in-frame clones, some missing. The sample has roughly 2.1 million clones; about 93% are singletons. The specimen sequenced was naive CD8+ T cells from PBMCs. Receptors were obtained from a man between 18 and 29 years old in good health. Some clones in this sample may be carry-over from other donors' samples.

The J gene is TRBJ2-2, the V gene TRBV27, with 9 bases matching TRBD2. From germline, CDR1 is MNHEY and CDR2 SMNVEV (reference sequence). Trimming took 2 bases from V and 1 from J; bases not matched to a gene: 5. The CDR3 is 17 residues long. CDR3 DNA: TGTGCCAGCAGTTTACAAGCGGGAGGTATGAACACCGGGGAGCTGTTTTTT. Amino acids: CASSLQAGGMNTGELFF.

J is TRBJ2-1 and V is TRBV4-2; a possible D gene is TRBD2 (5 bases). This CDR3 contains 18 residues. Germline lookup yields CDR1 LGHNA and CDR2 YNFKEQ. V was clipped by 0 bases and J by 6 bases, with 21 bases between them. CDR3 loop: CASSQDWDSREMVNEQFF. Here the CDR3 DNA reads TGTGCCAGCAGCCAAGATTGGGATTCGAGGGAGATGGTCAATGAGCAGTTCTTC.

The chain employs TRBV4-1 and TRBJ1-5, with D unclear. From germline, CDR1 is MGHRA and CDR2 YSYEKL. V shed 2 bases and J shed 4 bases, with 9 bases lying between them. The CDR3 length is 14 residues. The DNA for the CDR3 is TGCGCCAGCAGCCAACGATTAGGAAATCAGCCCCAGCATTTT. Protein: CASSQRLGNQPQHF.

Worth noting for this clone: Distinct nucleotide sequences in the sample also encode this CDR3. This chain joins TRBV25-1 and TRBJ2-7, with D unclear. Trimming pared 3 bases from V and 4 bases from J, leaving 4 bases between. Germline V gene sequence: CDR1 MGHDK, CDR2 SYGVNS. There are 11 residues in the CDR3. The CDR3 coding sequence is TGTGCCAGCAGTGAGGGATACGAGCAGTACTTC. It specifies CASSEGYEQYF.

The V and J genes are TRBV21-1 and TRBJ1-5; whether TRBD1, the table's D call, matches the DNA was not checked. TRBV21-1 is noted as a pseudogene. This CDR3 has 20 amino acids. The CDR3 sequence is CASSKESGRATFYSNQPQHF. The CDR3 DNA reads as TGTGCCAGCAGCAAAGAATCCGGCAGGGCTACGTTTTATAGCAATCAGCCCCAGCATTTT.

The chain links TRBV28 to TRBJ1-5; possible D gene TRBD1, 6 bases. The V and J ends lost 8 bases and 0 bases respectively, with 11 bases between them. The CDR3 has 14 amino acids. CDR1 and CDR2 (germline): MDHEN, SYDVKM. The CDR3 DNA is TGTGCCAGCTCACAGGGCCCTAGCAATCAGCCCCAGCATTTT. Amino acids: CASSQGPSNQPQHF.

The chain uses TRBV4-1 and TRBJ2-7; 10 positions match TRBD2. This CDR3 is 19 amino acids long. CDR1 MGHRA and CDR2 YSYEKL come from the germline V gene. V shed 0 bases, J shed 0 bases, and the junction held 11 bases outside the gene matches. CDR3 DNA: TGCGCCAGCAGCCAAGATCCACTAGCGGGACCATCTACCTCCTACGAGCAGTACTTC. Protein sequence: CASSQDPLAGPSTSYEQYF.

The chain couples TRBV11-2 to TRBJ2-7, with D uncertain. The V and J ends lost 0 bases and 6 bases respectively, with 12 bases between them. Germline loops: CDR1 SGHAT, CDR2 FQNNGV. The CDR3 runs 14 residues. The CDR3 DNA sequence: TGTGCCAGCAGCTTAGATTCGGTGGTACGCGAGCAGTACTTC. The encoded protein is CASSLDSVVREQYF.

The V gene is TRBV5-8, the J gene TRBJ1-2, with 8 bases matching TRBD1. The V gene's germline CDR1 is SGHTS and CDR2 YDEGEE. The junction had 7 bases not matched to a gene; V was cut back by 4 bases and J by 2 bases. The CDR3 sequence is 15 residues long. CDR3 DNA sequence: TGTGCCAGCAGCCTATGGACAGGGAGCAACTATGGCTACACCTTC. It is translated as CASSLWTGSNYGYTF.

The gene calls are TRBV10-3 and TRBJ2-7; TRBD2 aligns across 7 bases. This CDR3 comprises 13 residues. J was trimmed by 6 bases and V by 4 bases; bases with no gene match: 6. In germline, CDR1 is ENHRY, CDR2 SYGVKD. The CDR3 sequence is CAISGSRGVEQYF. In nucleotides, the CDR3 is TGTGCCATCAGTGGGTCCCGGGGGGTCGAGCAGTACTTC.

CDR3 coding DNA: TGTGCCAGCAGTCCGGGGACTAGATGGGAGCAGTTCTTC. Its translation is CASSPGTRWEQFF. The chain joins TRBV6-5 to TRBJ2-1; 8 nucleotides line up with TRBD2. The V gene's germline CDR1 is MNHEY and CDR2 SVGAGI. J was trimmed by 10 bases and V by 5 bases; bases with no gene match: 7. The CDR3 loop spans 13 amino acids.

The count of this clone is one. The CDR3 DNA reads as TGTGCCAGCAGCCTACTAGCGGGAGGGCCGTTATACGAGCAGTACTTC. It is translated as CASSLLAGGPLYEQYF. This sequence joins TRBV11-2 and TRBJ2-7; 13 bases fit TRBD2. Germline-derived CDR1 and CDR2 are SGHAT and FQNNGV. The CDR3 has 16 residues. Germline trimming cut 5 bases from V and 4 bases from J; bases unmatched to any gene: 8. The full variable domain, in which reference TRBV11-2 and TRBJ2-7 provide the parts outside the CDR3, is EAGVAQSPRYKIIEKRQSVAFWCNPISGHATLYWYQQILGQGPKLLIQFQNNGVVDDSQLPKDRFSAERLKGVDSTLKIQPAKLEDSAVYLCASSLLAGGPLYEQYFGPGTRLTVT.

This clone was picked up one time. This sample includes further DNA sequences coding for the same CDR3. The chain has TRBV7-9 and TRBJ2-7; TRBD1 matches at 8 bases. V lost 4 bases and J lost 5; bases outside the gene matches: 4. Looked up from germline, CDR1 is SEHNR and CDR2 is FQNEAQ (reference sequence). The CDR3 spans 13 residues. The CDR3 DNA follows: TGTGCCAGCAGCTCAAAGGACAGGGACGAGCAGTACTTC. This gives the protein CASSSKDRDEQYF.

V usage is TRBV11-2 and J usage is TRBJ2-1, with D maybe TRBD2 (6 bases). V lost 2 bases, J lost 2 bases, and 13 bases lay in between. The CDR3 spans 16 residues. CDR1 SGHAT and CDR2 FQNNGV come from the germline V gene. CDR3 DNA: TGTGCCAGCAGCTTAACGAGATTAGCGGCCTACAATGAGCAGTTCTTC. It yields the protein CASSLTRLAAYNEQFF.

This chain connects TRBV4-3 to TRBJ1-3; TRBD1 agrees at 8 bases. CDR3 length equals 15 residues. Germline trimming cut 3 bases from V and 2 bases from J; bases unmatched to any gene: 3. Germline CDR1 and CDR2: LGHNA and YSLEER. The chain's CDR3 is CASSQSDRAGNTIYF. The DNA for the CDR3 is TGCGCCAGCAGCCAGTCGGACAGGGCTGGAAACACCATATATTTT.

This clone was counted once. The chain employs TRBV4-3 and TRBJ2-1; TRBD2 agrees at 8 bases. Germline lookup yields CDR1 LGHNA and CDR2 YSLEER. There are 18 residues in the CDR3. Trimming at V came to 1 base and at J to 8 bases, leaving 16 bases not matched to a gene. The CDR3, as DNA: TGCGCCAGCAGCCAAGCCCCGGAAGAGCGGGAGTTCACGGATGAGCAGTTCTTC. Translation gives CASSQAPEEREFTDEQFF.

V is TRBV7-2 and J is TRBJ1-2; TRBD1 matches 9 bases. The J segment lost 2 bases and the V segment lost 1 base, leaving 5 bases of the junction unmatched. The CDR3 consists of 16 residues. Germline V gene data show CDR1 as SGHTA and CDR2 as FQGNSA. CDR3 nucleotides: TGTGCCAGCAGCTTAGGGATAGGGACAGGGAACTATGGCTACACCTTC. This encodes CASSLGIGTGNYGYTF.

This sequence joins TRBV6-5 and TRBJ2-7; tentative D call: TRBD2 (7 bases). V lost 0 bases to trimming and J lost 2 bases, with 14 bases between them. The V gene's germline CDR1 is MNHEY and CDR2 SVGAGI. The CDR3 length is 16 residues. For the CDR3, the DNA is TGTGCCAGCAGTTACTCCGCAGGGGAGGGGACCTACGAGCAGTACTTC. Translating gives CASSYSAGEGTYEQYF.

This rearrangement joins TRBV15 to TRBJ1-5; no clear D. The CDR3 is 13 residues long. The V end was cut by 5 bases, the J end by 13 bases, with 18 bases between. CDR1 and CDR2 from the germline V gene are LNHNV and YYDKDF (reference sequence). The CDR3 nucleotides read TGTGCCACCAGCTCCCCCCCGGCGAAATCGCAGCATTTT. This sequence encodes CATSSPPAKSQHF.

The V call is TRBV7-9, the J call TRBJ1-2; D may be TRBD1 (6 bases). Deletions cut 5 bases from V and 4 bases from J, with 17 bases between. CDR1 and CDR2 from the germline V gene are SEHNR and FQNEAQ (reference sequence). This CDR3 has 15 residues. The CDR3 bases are TGTGCCAGCAGCCCCCGGGACACAACCTCCTATGGCTACACCTTC. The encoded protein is CASSPRDTTSYGYTF.

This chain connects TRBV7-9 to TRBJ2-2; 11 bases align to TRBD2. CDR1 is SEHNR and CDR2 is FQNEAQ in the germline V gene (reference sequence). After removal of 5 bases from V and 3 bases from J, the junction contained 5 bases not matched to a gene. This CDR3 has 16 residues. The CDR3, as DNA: TGTGCCAGCAGCCCGACTAGCGGGATGTACACCGGGGAGCTGTTTTTT. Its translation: CASSPTSGMYTGELFF.

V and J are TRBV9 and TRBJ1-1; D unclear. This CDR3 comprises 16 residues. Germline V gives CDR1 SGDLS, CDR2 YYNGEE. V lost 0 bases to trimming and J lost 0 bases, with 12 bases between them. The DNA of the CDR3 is TGTGCCAGCAGCGTAGGGGCAGAACCTATGAACACTGAAGCTTTCTTT. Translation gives CASSVGAEPMNTEAFF.

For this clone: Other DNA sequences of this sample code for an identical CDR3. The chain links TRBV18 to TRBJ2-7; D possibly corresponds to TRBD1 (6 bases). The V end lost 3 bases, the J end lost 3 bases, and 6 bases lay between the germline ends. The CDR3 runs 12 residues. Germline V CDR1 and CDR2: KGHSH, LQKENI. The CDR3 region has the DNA TGTGCCAGCTCACCGGACAGCTACGAGCAGTACTTC. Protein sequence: CASSPDSYEQYF.

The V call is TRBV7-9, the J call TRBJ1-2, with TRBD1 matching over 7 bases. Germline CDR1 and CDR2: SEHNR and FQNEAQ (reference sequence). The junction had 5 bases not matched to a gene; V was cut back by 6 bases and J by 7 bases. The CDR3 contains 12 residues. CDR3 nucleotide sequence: TGTGCCAGCAGTTTTTCAGGGGGTGGCTACACCTTC. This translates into CASSFSGGGYTF.

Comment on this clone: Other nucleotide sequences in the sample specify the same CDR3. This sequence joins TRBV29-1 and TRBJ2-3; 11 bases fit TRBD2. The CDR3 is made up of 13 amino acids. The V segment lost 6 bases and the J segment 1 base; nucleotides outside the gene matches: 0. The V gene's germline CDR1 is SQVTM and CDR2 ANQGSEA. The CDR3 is CSVLAGGTDTQYF. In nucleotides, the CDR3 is TGCAGCGTACTAGCGGGGGGCACAGATACGCAGTATTTT.

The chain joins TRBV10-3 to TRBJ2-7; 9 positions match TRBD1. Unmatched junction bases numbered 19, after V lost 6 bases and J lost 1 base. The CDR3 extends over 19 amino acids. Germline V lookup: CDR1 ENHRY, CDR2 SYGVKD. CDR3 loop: CAISKLIRDRASRSYEQYF. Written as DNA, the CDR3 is TGTGCCATCAGCAAACTCATACGGGACAGGGCATCAAGATCCTACGAGCAGTACTTC.

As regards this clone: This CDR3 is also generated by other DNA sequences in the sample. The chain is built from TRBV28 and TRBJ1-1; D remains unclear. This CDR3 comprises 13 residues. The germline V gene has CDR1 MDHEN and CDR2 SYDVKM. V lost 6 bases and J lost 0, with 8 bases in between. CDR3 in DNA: TGTGCCAGCAGCCCGACGATGAACACTGAAGCTTTCTTT. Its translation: CASSPTMNTEAFF.

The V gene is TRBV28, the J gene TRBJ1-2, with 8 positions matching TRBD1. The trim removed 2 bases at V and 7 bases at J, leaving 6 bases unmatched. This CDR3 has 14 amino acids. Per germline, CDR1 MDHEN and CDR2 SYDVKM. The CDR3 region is CASSLLGQVIGYTF. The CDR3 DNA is TGTGCCAGCAGTTTACTGGGACAGGTTATTGGCTACACCTTC.

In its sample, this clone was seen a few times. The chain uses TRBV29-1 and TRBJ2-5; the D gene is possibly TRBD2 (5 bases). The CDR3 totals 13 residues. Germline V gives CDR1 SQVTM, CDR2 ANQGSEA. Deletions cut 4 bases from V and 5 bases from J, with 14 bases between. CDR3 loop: CSVGTPPGETQYF. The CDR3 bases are TGCAGCGTTGGCACTCCCCCGGGGGAGACCCAGTACTTC.

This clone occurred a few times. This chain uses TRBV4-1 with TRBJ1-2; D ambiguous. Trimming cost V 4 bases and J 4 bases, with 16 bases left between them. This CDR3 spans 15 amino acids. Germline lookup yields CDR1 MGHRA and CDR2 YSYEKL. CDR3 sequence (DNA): TGCGCCAGCAGCCTCGGGCCGGGGAACGGCTATGGCTACACCTTC. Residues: CASSLGPGNGYGYTF.